Following are 5 T cell receptor beta chains from one sample sequenced in a study of T cell changes during pregnancy in multiple sclerosis. TCRdb's table, derived via immunoSEQ multiplex PCR, lists solely in-frame clones and lacks some. The sample shows some 51,000 clones, 85% to 95% of them seen only once. The specimen comprised CD4+ T cells from peripheral blood mononuclear cells, sampled in the first trimester of pregnancy. The source is a female donor with multiple sclerosis, enrolled in a pregnancy study.

J is TRBJ2-5 and V is TRBV6-1; 12 bases fit TRBD2. The DNA end lines up better with TRBJ2-7; the J call may be wrong. Germline V gene lookup returns CDR1 MNHNS and CDR2 SASEGT. The CDR3 consists of 17 residues. The DNA of the CDR3 is TGTGCCAGCAGTGAAAGGGGCGAGACTAGCGGGGGATCCGAGCAGTACTTC. It encodes CASSERGETSGGSEQYF.

V usage is TRBV5-8 and J usage is TRBJ1-5, with D tentatively TRBD1 (5 bases). V was shortened by 2 bases and J by 5 bases, with 11 bases between the two germline ends. The CDR3 extends over 14 amino acids. The germline V gene encodes CDR1 SGHTS and CDR2 YDEGEE. In DNA, the CDR3 is TGTGCCAGCAGCTTTGGGGGGGTCCATCAGCCCCAGCATTTT. This gives the protein CASSFGGVHQPQHF.

This CDR3 is CASGGAGIRNEQFF. In DNA, the CDR3 is TGTGCCAGCGGCGGAGCCGGGATCAGGAATGAGCAGTTCTTC. The genes are TRBV6-1 and TRBJ2-1; D is possibly TRBD2 (5 bases). The CDR3 runs to 14 residues. V shed 8 bases and J shed 7 bases, with 18 bases lying between them. Germline CDR1 MNHNS, CDR2 SASEGT.

This rearrangement joins TRBV7-2 to TRBJ2-7; a possible D gene is TRBD1 (6 bases). The V end was cut by 4 bases, the J end by 0 bases, with 10 bases between. Germline lookup yields CDR1 SGHTA and CDR2 FQGNSA. This CDR3 region has 14 residues. The CDR3 protein is CASSSRQASYEQYF. In nucleotides, the CDR3 is TGTGCCAGCAGCTCCCGACAGGCCTCCTACGAGCAGTACTTC.

The genes are TRBV5-1 and TRBJ2-7, with 7 bases fitting TRBD1. J lost 5 bases, V lost 5 bases, and 7 bases had no gene match. Germline V lookup: CDR1 SGHRS, CDR2 YFSETQ. The length of the CDR3 is 13 residues. CDR3 DNA sequence: TGCGCCAGCAGTTACGACAGGGCGGACGAGCAGTACTTC. As protein: CASSYDRADEQYF.